This T cell receptor beta chain was profiled in a study of T cell responses to AZD1222 COVID-19 vaccine. Study summary: Combined were second doses at about 4 or about 12 weeks.

Study outcomes and limitations: Repertoire sampling occurred only after the peak T cell response. Spike was spanned by vaccine-associated CD4 TCRs, with dominance at 160-218 and 743-854. Mostly white British, mostly female donors; authors suggested clonal diversity may be underestimated.

Germline V CDR1 and CDR2: MRHNA, SNTAGT. This CDR3 has 14 amino acids. The V end was cut by 8 bases, the J end by 5 bases, with 17 bases between. A note on this clone: The antigen is not known.

TCRdb keeps only in-frame clones here, not all; method: immunoSEQ multiplex PCR. The sample contains tens of thousands of clones, roughly 87% of which appear only once. This chain connects TRBV6-4 to TRBJ2-3, with D perhaps being TRBD1 or TRBD2 (5 bases each). Source: peripheral blood, taken on day 0 of AZD1222 vaccination. This sequence was found in an adult in good health. CDR3 residues: CASSERGPRDTQYF. CDR3 DNA sequence: TGTGCCAGCTCCGAGAGGGGCCCAAGAGATACGCAGTATTTT.